This TCR beta chain originates from a study of regulatory T cells in long-lasting Graves disease. Time point: newly diagnosed GD, antithyroid drugs for less than 3 months. Researchers made the TCR library from RNA that was extracted from PBMCs. The sample holds one count of this clonotype. Combining iRepertoire HTBI primers with Arm-PCR of CDR3 regions, the authors built TCR beta libraries. TCRdb re-derived calls from the multiplex PCR reads in MiXCR, one entry per CDR3 protein. The sample carries 620,000 or so distinct CDR3 sequences, under 20% recorded once. Losses at the gene ends were 10 bases for V and 5 bases for J; bases not matched to a gene: 10. The germline gives CDR1 SGHRS, CDR2 YFSETQ. This CDR3 region has 13 residues. These data were also filed under a second study, of T cells in Graves' hyperthyroidism and ophthalmopathy.

The sequencing here drew on peripheral blood mononuclear cells (PBMCs), taken at new diagnosis, from a patient treated with antithyroid drugs. The gene calls are TRBV5-1 and TRBJ2-3, with 7 bases identical to TRBD2. The receptor comes from a woman in her 30s with Graves disease. Written as DNA, the CDR3 is TGCGCCGGGGGAGGGAACGGCAGAGATACGCAGTATTTT. This codes for CAGGGNGRDTQYF.